The 25 T cell receptor beta chains reported below all come from one sample, sequenced in a study of cytomegalovirus exposure and HLA in healthy donors. Vbeta (60) and Jbeta (13) primers were used in the PCR. The table came from immunoSEQ multiplex PCR; TCRdb's copy has only in-frame clones and leaves some out. There are approximately 280,000 clones in the sample; around 90% occur only once, and about 2% lies in the top ten. Specimen: PBMCs. These receptors came from a woman under 30 in good health and CMV-seronegative.

The V call is TRBV6-5, the J call TRBJ2-7, with D perhaps matching TRBD1 (6 bases). Trimming cost V 0 bases and J 4 bases, with 13 bases left between them. CDR3 size: 15 residues. Germline CDR1 and CDR2: MNHEY and SVGAGI. CDR3 protein: CASSYSGQGRYEQYF. The CDR3 DNA is TGTGCCAGCAGTTACTCGGGGCAGGGGCGATACGAGCAGTACTTC.

V usage is TRBV27 and J usage is TRBJ2-5; TRBD1 matches 9 bases. The trim removed 7 bases at V and 5 bases at J, leaving 8 bases unmatched. CDR3 size: 14 residues. Germline CDR1 is MNHEY and CDR2 is SMNVEV (reference sequence). The CDR3 here is CASTNTGQGETQYF. CDR3 nucleotides: TGTGCCAGCACTAACACAGGACAGGGGGAGACCCAGTACTTC.

This rearrangement joins TRBV4-1 to TRBJ1-5, with TRBD1 matching 7 bases. Trimming at V came to 0 bases and at J to 1 base, leaving 3 bases not matched to a gene. CDR3 length equals 16 residues. CDR1 is MGHRA and CDR2 is YSYEKL in the germline V gene. CDR3 coding DNA: TGCGCCAGCAGCCAAGAGGGCAGGGGGAGCAATCAGCCCCAGCATTTT. Protein product: CASSQEGRGSNQPQHF.

Only a few counts were recorded for this clone. This rearrangement joins TRBV29-1 to TRBJ1-1; D unclear. CDR1 is SQVTM and CDR2 is ANQGSEA in the germline V gene. V shed 5 bases and J shed 11 bases, with 15 bases lying between them. The CDR3 extends over 11 amino acids. The CDR3, as DNA: TGCAGCGTTCTGGAGGGCCTAGGCGCTTTCTTT. Translated: CSVLEGLGAFF.

This clone turned up a few times. The genes are TRBV6-5 and TRBJ2-7, with TRBD2 as a possible D gene (5 bases). The germline gives CDR1 MNHEY, CDR2 SVGAGI. This CDR3 has 13 amino acids. The ends were cut back, 4 bases at V and 7 bases at J, with 14 bases in the middle. The CDR3 nucleotides are TGTGCCAGCAGTTCCCTAGGCTGGAGGGAGCAGTACTTC. Its protein product is CASSSLGWREQYF.

The rearrangement uses TRBV6-6 and TRBJ2-1; 10 bases are shared with TRBD1. This CDR3 region has 15 residues. The germline V gene has CDR1 MNHNY and CDR2 SVGAGI (reference sequence). V shed 10 bases and J 6 bases; nucleotides not matched to a gene: 12. The CDR3 reads CATEHRDRGSNEQFF. CDR3 nucleotides: TGTGCCACCGAACACCGGGACAGGGGATCCAATGAGCAGTTCTTC.

The chain has TRBV11-2 and TRBJ2-7; 14 positions match TRBD2. This CDR3 is built from 18 residues. Looked up from germline, CDR1 is SGHAT and CDR2 is FQNNGV. The trim removed 4 bases at V and 0 bases at J, leaving 8 bases unmatched. The CDR3 reads CASSSRTSGGTNSYEQYF. For the CDR3, the DNA is TGTGCCAGCAGCTCCCGGACTAGCGGGGGGACGAACTCCTACGAGCAGTACTTC.

The chain links TRBV11-2 to TRBJ2-5; no definite D call. Trimming took 5 bases from V and 0 from J, leaving 13 bases between them. Germline V gene data show CDR1 as SGHAT and CDR2 as FQNNGV. The CDR3 loop spans 15 amino acids. CDR3 loop: CASSLHDSYQETQYF. Written as DNA, the CDR3 is TGTGCCAGCAGCCTCCATGACTCGTACCAAGAGACCCAGTACTTC.

The chain combines TRBV29-1 with TRBJ2-4; TRBD1 matches 10 bases. The CDR3 runs to 14 residues. V shed 5 bases and J 5 bases; nucleotides not matched to a gene: 6. In germline, CDR1 is SQVTM, CDR2 ANQGSEA. The CDR3 sequence is CSVCPGTGENIQYF. CDR3 coding DNA: TGCAGCGTTTGTCCTGGGACAGGGGAAAACATTCAGTACTTC.

The chain has TRBV15 and TRBJ1-2, with TRBD1 as a possible D gene (6 bases). CDR1 LNHNV and CDR2 YYDKDF come from the germline V gene (reference sequence). Trimming removed 6 bases at V and 2 bases at J, with 7 bases between. The CDR3 loop spans 12 amino acids. The CDR3 DNA is TGTGCCACCAGGGACAGAAACTATGGCTACACCTTC. Protein: CATRDRNYGYTF.

The CDR3 region is CASNGQGASEKLFF. CDR3 DNA: TGTGCCAGCAACGGACAGGGGGCAAGTGAAAAACTGTTTTTT. The chain combines TRBV2 with TRBJ1-4, with 11 bases identical to TRBD1. Germline lookup yields CDR1 SNHLY and CDR2 FYNNEI. The J segment lost 7 bases and the V segment lost 7 bases, leaving 5 bases of the junction unmatched. This CDR3 is 14 amino acids long.

The J gene is TRBJ2-5, the V gene TRBV7-9; 7 bases agree with TRBD2. Judging by the DNA end, TRBJ2-7 fits better; the J call may be wrong. Looked up from germline, CDR1 is SEHNR and CDR2 is FQNEAQ (reference sequence). This CDR3 is 13 amino acids long. The CDR3 is CASSSSGIYEQYF. Written as DNA, the CDR3 is TGTGCCAGCAGCTCGAGCGGGATCTACGAGCAGTACTTC.

About this clone itself: The junction departs from the called germline gene at one end, perhaps through a read error. This rearrangement joins TRBV7-9 to TRBJ2-5, with 10 bases identical to TRBD1. Germline CDR1 and CDR2: SEHNR and FQNEAQ (reference sequence). The CDR3 is made up of 16 amino acids. The CDR3 protein is CSSSQPGQGLLETQYF. The CDR3 nucleotides read TGTTCCAGCAGCCAACCGGGACAGGGGCTCTTAGAGACCCAGTACTTC.

This chain links TRBV9 with TRBJ2-1; 7 bases match TRBD2. The V and J ends lost 3 bases and 4 bases, in that order; junction bases with no gene match: 16. Germline V gives CDR1 SGDLS, CDR2 YYNGEE. The CDR3 consists of 18 residues. CDR3 DNA sequence: TGTGCCAGCAGCGCGCTTTGGGGTGAGGCCGGGAGGTACAATGAGCAGTTCTTC. Its protein is CASSALWGEAGRYNEQFF.

This clone was counted a few times. The V and J genes are TRBV18 and TRBJ2-7, with 8 bases aligning to TRBD1. CDR3 length equals 17 residues. Trimming cost V 4 bases and J 4 bases; bases outside gene matches: 15. Germline V CDR1 and CDR2: KGHSH, LQKENI. CDR3 sequence (DNA): TGTGCCAGCTCACTACAACCTTCGACAGGGGTCATGTACGAGCAGTACTTC. As protein: CASSLQPSTGVMYEQYF.

V gene TRBV7-6 combines with J gene TRBJ1-4; a weak D match, TRBD1 (5 bases). Trimming shortened V by 3 bases and J by 0 bases, and 26 bases separated the two germline ends. This CDR3 spans 21 amino acids. Per the germline V gene, CDR1 is SGHVS and CDR2 is FNYEAQ. The CDR3 region has the DNA TGTGCCAGCAGCTTTCATTCCCAAACGCGACAGCCTCCCACAACTAATGAAAAACTGTTTTTT. Amino acids: CASSFHSQTRQPPTTNEKLFF.

V usage is TRBV6-6 and J usage is TRBJ1-1; TRBD1 matches at 7 bases. CDR1 MNHNY and CDR2 SVGAGI come from the germline V gene (reference sequence). With V trimmed by 6 bases and J by 4 bases, 8 bases remained unmatched. The CDR3 length is 14 residues. The CDR3 DNA sequence: TGTGCCAGCAGCCTCACCCAGGGGGGCACTGAAGCTTTCTTT. Amino acid sequence: CASSLTQGGTEAFF.

V is TRBV5-5 and J is TRBJ2-7, with a possible D match to TRBD1 (5 bases). Per germline, CDR1 SGHKS and CDR2 YYEKEE (reference sequence). V lost 2 bases to trimming and J lost 3 bases, with 9 bases between them. The CDR3 has 13 amino acids. CDR3: CASSFRDSYEQYF. DNA for the CDR3: TGTGCCAGCAGCTTCCGTGACAGCTACGAGCAGTACTTC.

CDR3 in DNA: TGTGCCAGCAGCTTCGGGACTTTCACCGGGGAGCTGTTTTTT. Translation gives CASSFGTFTGELFF. The chain is built from TRBV5-6 and TRBJ2-2; D might be TRBD2 (6 bases). Per germline, CDR1 SGHDT and CDR2 YYEEEE. This CDR3 is built from 14 residues. V was pared by 2 bases and J by 4 bases, with 9 bases between.

The CDR3 DNA reads as TGTGCCAGCAGTTATACCGACAGGGCGAGAGGCTACACCTTC. Its translation is CASSYTDRARGYTF. V and J are TRBV6-5 and TRBJ1-2; 7 bases are a match to TRBD1. Germline lookup yields CDR1 MNHEY and CDR2 SVGAGI. V trimming: 3 bases; J trimming: 8 bases; junction bases outside the gene matches: 9. There are 14 residues in the CDR3.

The V and J genes are TRBV2 and TRBJ1-5; 7 bases agree with TRBD1. CDR3 length: 14 amino acids. CDR1 is SNHLY and CDR2 is FYNNEI in the germline V gene. The ends lost 6 bases at V and 4 bases at J; junction bases unmatched: 6. CDR3 residues: CASRRTGRNQPQHF. The CDR3 DNA reads as TGTGCCAGCAGGCGGACAGGCAGAAATCAGCCCCAGCATTTT.

This chain connects TRBV29-1 to TRBJ2-3; D might be TRBD1 (5 bases). Trimming removed 6 bases at V and 0 bases at J, with 13 bases between. From germline, CDR1 is SQVTM and CDR2 ANQGSEA. The CDR3 runs to 14 residues. Written as DNA, the CDR3 is TGCAGCGTGAGGCAGGGCTCTAGCACAGATACGCAGTATTTT. Amino acids: CSVRQGSSTDTQYF.

This clone was observed a few times. This chain connects TRBV13 to TRBJ2-7; 7 bases line up with TRBD1. This CDR3 spans 14 amino acids. V shed 3 bases and J 2 bases; nucleotides not matched to a gene: 4. The germline gives CDR1 PRHDT, CDR2 FYEKMQ (reference sequence). CDR3: CASSFQGDPYEQYF. In DNA, the CDR3 is TGTGCCAGCAGCTTTCAGGGGGACCCCTACGAGCAGTACTTC.

The chain uses TRBV5-6 and TRBJ2-3, with D possibly TRBD1 on 5 matching bases. Germline lookup yields CDR1 SGHDT and CDR2 YYEEEE. V was cut by 3 bases and J by 5 bases, with 7 bases left in between. The CDR3 runs 12 residues. This CDR3 is CASSWGGDTQYF. In DNA form, the CDR3 reads TGTGCCAGCAGCTGGGGCGGAGATACGCAGTATTTT.

The chain links TRBV11-2 to TRBJ2-7; TRBD1 is a possible D gene (7 bases). This CDR3 region has 13 residues. The germline gives CDR1 SGHAT, CDR2 FQNNGV. The V gene lost 6 bases and the J gene lost 3 bases, with 12 bases spanning the gap. CDR3 DNA: TGTGCCAGCAGTCAGGGGGACTTCTACGAGCAGTACTTC. It translates to CASSQGDFYEQYF.